This T cell receptor beta chain was identified during a study of cytomegalovirus exposure and HLA in healthy donors (dated by TCRdb to 2017 to 2019). About the investigation overall: In an earlier analysis of 450 to 750 of the donors, 276 Gb of sequence data and 90 million to 120 million unique TCR beta sequences from about 190 million T cells were reported. Around 300 gigabases of sequencing data and tens of millions of unique TCR sequences were included in an early release covering about 700 HLA-typed donors. Of the 350 to 450 genotyped donors, around 81% fell in the genetic ancestry cluster associated with self-reported Caucasian donors. The study aimed to test whether signatures of past pathogen exposure could be identified by cataloging public T cell receptors. The T cell repertoires of some 670 subjects were profiled by immunosequencing and related to cytomegalovirus serostatus. Besides the first cohort of hundreds of subjects, a separate validation cohort made up of about 120 different subjects was used. To predict cytomegalovirus infection status, the study brought together high-throughput TCR immunosequencing, statistical association of individual TCRs with disease status, and machine learning. In a later analysis, previously published TCR beta repertoires from 666 donors were re-analyzed and high-resolution HLA genotyping was added so that TCR occurrence patterns could be studied. In the later analysis, no new phenotypic data were used to find candidate immune exposures; instead, reliance was placed on TCR beta sequences and their occurrence across donors. An earlier analysis of a few hundred of the donors applied high-throughput TCR beta sequencing to assess whether each TCR beta V gene segment acted as functional or pseudogenic. Donor age, sex, ethnicity and CMV serostatus were collected together with the repertoire data. In a later genetic analysis, genome-wide SNP genotypes for about three fifths of the roughly 670 donors were used, and that subset was treated as a discovery cohort. All discovery cohort repertoires had been generated on a single sequencing platform. HLA typing included class I and class II loci at four-digit resolution. The number of typed donors differed by locus: roughly 629-630 for A, B, C, DRB1 and DQB1; roughly 510 for DQA1; 606 for DPA1; and 400 to 480 for DPB1. Roughly 5 DR-DQ haplotypes were handled as single units for association and clustering, since linkage in the cohort was strong. Across roughly 420 genotyped donors of the cohort, an average of about 240,000 unique TCR beta nucleotide sequences per donor were sequenced, and around 20% of those sequences were non-productive. Broad study findings and their caveats: In a later analysis, over 15,000 TCR beta sequences were associated with specific HLA alleles at a false discovery rate of 0.05. A further reported finding was that TCR beta sequences accurately predicted the HLA-A and HLA-B alleles for most subjects in the first cohort. In a later analysis, the rate of TCR association differed among HLA loci, with DRB1 alleles having the most associated TCRs and HLA-C alleles having the fewest. In an earlier analysis of approximately 590 of the donors, most TCR beta V segments were observed in productive rearrangements about 87% or about 30% of the time, broadly matching IMGT annotations. The authors suggested that the approach could potentially be extended to other disease states and immunological phenotypes. A total of about 150 TCR beta chains were listed by the study as associated with cytomegalovirus. Strong co-occurrence of HLA alleles, especially DR and DQ, made assigning TCR associations to individual alleles difficult. The only immune exposure information available for the cohort was CMV serostatus. Most CMV-associated TCR beta chains appeared to be HLA-restricted in a later analysis, and the HLA associations seemed to be driven largely by CMV exposure. Correlated functional status among segregating V segments might reflect linkage disequilibrium, but an unknown experimental factor could not be ruled out. While some public TCRs were present in many individuals, most TCR sequences turned up only very rarely across donors. A cluster of highly shared sequence variants was judged likely to represent a technical artifact of the sequencing pipeline. In a later genetic analysis, fewer N-insertions in productive TCRs were reported among donors in an Asian-associated ancestry cluster than the approximately 630-donor mean. Cytomegalovirus status was reported to be diagnosed by the classifier with high specificity and sensitivity in both the original and validation cohorts. In this cohort, only TCR beta chains were sequenced, and detectable features were limited by the absence of alpha or paired-chain data. HLA typing was unavailable for some donors at each locus, so association tests used only the typed subset. A later genetic analysis associated a missense DCLRE1C variant with V-gene and J-gene trimming of TCR beta chains, and an independent cohort replicated the association. In vitro tests confirmed that a few of the cytomegalovirus-associated TCR beta chains recognize cytomegalovirus antigens. Several of the top co-occurrence clusters appeared to be linked to parvovirus B19, influenza, CMV and Epstein-Barr virus, according to a later analysis. Sequencing depth was assumed to be roughly uniform across donors in the presence/absence analyses, though that assumption may not hold. Because counts were too low, some 17 rarely observed V segments, including chromosome 9 orphons, were left out of the earlier analysis of some 600 of the donors. In a later analysis, HLA-associated TCR beta chains showed more clonal expansion and lower generation probabilities than non-associated chains that were equally common.

The cohort was made up of under 800 healthy bone marrow donors. Cohort members were all nominally healthy when sampled, although unrecorded immune exposures were likely present. CMV serostatus was recorded as positive for around 300 and negative for about half of the 666 cohort members, whereas no CMV serostatus was recorded for the donor in question. Each donor provided a peripheral blood sample, and peripheral blood mononuclear cells were used for TCR beta sequencing. The Qiagen DNeasy Blood Extraction Kit was used to extract genomic DNA from the blood cell samples. Of note for this clone: The antigen this receptor binds is unknown. Base qualities are missing; no much larger clone stands one base away.

Libraries were made using the immunoSEQ multiplex PCR assay. The multiplex PCR relied on a mix of 60 forward primers for TCR Vbeta segments and 13 reverse primers for TCR Jbeta segments. The CDR3 region of rearranged TCR beta genes was amplified from genomic DNA with a multiplex PCR assay. The Illumina HiSeq System was used to sequence the amplified TCR beta libraries as 87-base-pair reads. For the original study's pipeline: A later analysis tallied roughly 78 million unique TCR beta chains across the roughly 610 repertoires, and approximately 12 million of those chains were shared by two or more donors. Raw reads were error-corrected and collapsed into unique sequences with a nearest-neighbor algorithm that merged closely related sequences to remove PCR and sequencing errors. V, D and J gene segments were assigned by aligning CDR3 sequences to IMGT reference sequences. For a sequence to be retained, at least a six-nucleotide match to both a V gene segment and a J gene segment was required. Rearrangements were called productive when the CDR3 lacked stop codons and stayed in frame with V and J; all others were non-productive. CDR3 was defined by IMGT convention, running from the second conserved V-encoded cysteine to the conserved J-encoded phenylalanine. The earlier analysis of a few hundred of the donors excluded sequences that lacked an unambiguous match to a single V gene segment. In an earlier analysis of approximately 550 of the donors, V segments were called functional above 56.7% productive rearrangements and were called segregating when the between-donor standard deviation exceeded 5%. A statistical classification framework was built to diagnose cytomegalovirus status from the catalog of TCR beta chain sequences. In a later analysis, V and J genes were assigned by comparing TCR nucleotide sequences against IMGT/GENE-DB human TR gene sequences. In a later analysis, CDR3 sequences and most-parsimonious VDJ recombination scenarios were assigned using the TCRdist pipeline. In a later analysis, every TCR beta chain was defined by the combination of its CDR3 amino acid sequence and its V-gene family, and reads without a unique V-gene family were dropped. To address suspected cross-contamination and a sequencing artifact, a later analysis removed around 600 highly shared, low-generation-probability nucleotide sequences. In a later analysis, a clonal expansion index for each public chain was calculated from normalized within-repertoire ranks of inferred template counts. In a later analysis, generation probabilities were computed using a VDJ recombination model fitted to out-of-frame rearrangements, and the results were checked against IGoR. A later analysis scored TCR-TCR, TCR-HLA and TCR-CMV co-occurrence with hypergeometric tests, applying a repertoire-size bias correction to TCR pairs. In a later analysis, false discovery rates were estimated by permuting HLA or CMV assignments 20 times. In a later analysis, co-occurring TCRs were grouped using DBSCAN, with TCRdist sequence similarity added in when clustering inside HLA-allele-positive subsets. Repertoires with fewer than 30,000 or more than 120,000 public chains were left out of co-occurrence clustering, as were several repertoires with anomalous nucleotide sharing. TCRdb obtained this table from immuneACCESS and retained in-frame rearrangements with V and J assigned. These tables miss some clones; where compared with another copy, unresolved V genes account for less than half of the shortfall, and the remainder is unexplained. That table gives V, J and clone size, and the DNA gave D and trimming. In all, the sample holds over 70,000 clones, and just under 75% of those were seen once. Jointly, the top ten make up about an eighth of the sample.

The sequenced material came from PBMCs. The sequence was collected from a human donor in good health.

The CDR3 here reads CASSSPAGKTYGYTF. The nucleotide sequence reads as follows: TGTGCCAGCAGCTCCCCGGCGGGGAAAACTTATGGCTACACCTTC. The rearranged chain carries TRBV7-9 and TRBJ1-2; no D segment can be confidently identified. The germline V gene (reference sequence) supplies CDR1 SEHNR and CDR2 FQNEAQ. Trimming removed 4 bases from V and 5 bases from J, leaving 17 bases between the germline ends. The CDR3 has 15 amino acids, counting the end cysteine and phenylalanine. The entry retains the CDR3 DNA only, 45 bases that are in frame from base 1.